This entry features one T cell receptor (beta chain) sequence. Its specific antigen is unknown. Per-base qualities were not stored, and no clone one base away is much larger. The CDR3 goes from the cysteine to the phenylalanine over 17 residues. Only the CDR3 DNA stays, 51 bases, in frame from base 1. The data were taken from a study of blood T cell repertoires in COVID-19 (dated by TCRdb to the early 2020s). Describing the broader study: The collaborator samples originated in the United States, Italy and Spain and spanned the acute and convalescent phases of COVID-19. Where available, HLA class I and class II types were obtained from metadata supplied by the sample provider rather than from assay-based typing. The material from the prospective study consisted of cDNA or gDNA derived from T cells, B-cell-depleted T cells, or PBMCs. Samples were obtained from the ongoing ImmuneRACE study (first 160 participants) and from roughly 1,300 subjects provided by 6 global collaborators. The repertoires were made available in a free public database intended to serve as a resource for research on the immune response to SARS-CoV-2. Sample metadata almost always included a de-identified subject ID, COVID-19 status, age in years and sex. Deeply sampled blood TCRbeta repertoires from subjects exposed to, actively infected with, or recovered from COVID-19 were included in the dataset. Broader findings and caveats from the paper: The quantity of clinical and demographic metadata differed by source and by participant and was supplied without curation.

Each collaborating institution followed its own protocols to collect whole blood in K2EDTA tubes. For TCRbeta analysis, collaborator samples were shipped as frozen whole blood, as isolated PBMCs, or as DNA extracted from either sample type. TCRbeta CDR3 regions were amplified from genomic DNA by means of the immunoSEQ Assay, a bias-controlled multiplex PCR. The published analysis was carried out like this. Within the assay, amplification of reference gene primers was used to estimate how many nucleated cells each sample contained. To quantify the absolute abundance of each unique TCRbeta CDR3 rearrangement, sequence reads were collapsed and filtered. Productive Simpson clonality was computed per sample as the square root of Simpson's diversity index over productive rearrangements. Drawn from immuneACCESS, this table holds only the in-frame rearrangements with V and J called that TCRdb kept. Clones are partly lost; checked studies trace under half to an unresolved V gene and leave the rest unexplained. V and J calls and clone size follow that table, whereas D and trimming were derived from the DNA. The sample table records about 100,000 clones; 90% to 95% of these occur just once. Jointly, the top ten make up about 1.9% of the sample.

The receptor comes from a man aged 50 to 59 with active COVID-19. Material for sequencing was peripheral blood. The V and J segments used are TRBV21-1 and TRBJ2-1; the table's D call TRBD2 went unverified against the DNA. TRBV21-1 is reported as a pseudogene. The nucleotide sequence reads TGTGCCAGCAGCCCCCACCCACAGCGGGAGGCTTACAATGAGCAGTTCTTC. The resulting protein is CASSPHPQREAYNEQFF.